The 7 T cell receptor beta chains below come from one sample, sequenced in a study of T cells in Graves' hyperthyroidism and ophthalmopathy. TCR beta CDR3 sequences were amplified from RNA transcripts. The study used the HTBI primer set for a first-round RT-PCR of the TCR CDR3. TCRdb independently ran MiXCR on the multiplex PCR reads; one entry per CDR3 protein. The sample lists a few hundred thousand distinct CDR3 sequences, around 16% occurring once. The sequencing input was blood. Receptors originate from a young woman with Graves' hyperthyroidism.

This clonotype was picked up many times. The rearrangement uses TRBV9 and TRBJ2-5; TRBD2 is a possible D gene (6 bases). CDR1 SGDLS and CDR2 YYNGEE come from the germline V gene. Trimming cost V 0 bases and J 4 bases, with 10 bases left between them. The CDR3 has 14 residues. CDR3 loop: CASSVAPEGETQYF. The CDR3 DNA is TGTGCCAGCAGCGTAGCTCCGGAGGGAGAGACCCAGTACTTC.

The chain carries TRBV6-1 and TRBJ1-5; 7 bases are a match to TRBD1. Trimming at V came to 6 bases and at J to 1 base, leaving 3 bases not matched to a gene. The germline gives CDR1 MNHNS, CDR2 SASEGT. This CDR3 is built from 14 residues. CDR3 loop: CASSLDRSNQPQHF. The CDR3 coding sequence is TGTGCCAGCAGCCTGGACAGGAGCAATCAGCCCCAGCATTTT.

This clonotype was seen ten or more times. The chain combines TRBV28 with TRBJ2-7; D is undetermined. Germline-derived CDR1 and CDR2 are MDHEN and SYDVKM. Between the trimmed V and J ends, which lost 6 bases and 5 bases, there was a span of 14 bases. The CDR3 runs to 13 residues. The CDR3 region has the DNA TGTGCCAGCAGGAACATGGGGTTGGACGAGCAGTACTTC. Protein product: CASRNMGLDEQYF.

This clonotype has just a few counts. Since a much larger clone is just one base distant, this may be a read error. The CDR3 protein is CASSEMSTQYF. DNA for the CDR3: TGTGCCAGCAGTGAAATGAGTACGCAGTATTTT. The chain uses TRBV2 and TRBJ2-3; D is uncertain. CDR1 is SNHLY, CDR2 FYNNEI, per germline. This CDR3 spans 11 amino acids. V lost 2 bases, J lost 8 bases, and 5 bases lay in between.

The CDR3 DNA is TGCAGTGCTAGTACGGACAGGGCGGAATCCTATGGCTACACCTTC. Translated, it gives CSASTDRAESYGYTF. V is TRBV20-1 and J is TRBJ1-2; the match to TRBD1 covers 8 bases. The CDR3 is made up of 15 amino acids. Germline loops: CDR1 DFQATT, CDR2 SNEGSKA (reference sequence). Unmatched junction bases numbered 10, after V lost 3 bases and J lost 4 bases.

The chain couples TRBV28 to TRBJ1-2; 7 positions agree with TRBD1. In germline, CDR1 is MDHEN, CDR2 SYDVKM. The CDR3 covers 15 residues. With V trimmed by 5 bases and J by 4 bases, 10 bases remained unmatched. The CDR3 DNA reads TGTGCCAGCAGTAACGGACAGGCGCTCTTCTATGGCTACACCTTC. Its protein product is CASSNGQALFYGYTF.

The rearrangement joins TRBV28 to TRBJ2-2, with TRBD2 identical over 7 bases. Trimming at V came to 2 bases and at J to 8 bases, leaving 2 bases not matched to a gene. In germline, CDR1 is MDHEN, CDR2 SYDVKM. This CDR3 is 13 amino acids long. Here the CDR3 reads CASSLPGGGELFF. The CDR3, as DNA: TGTGCCAGCAGTTTACCCGGGGGGGGGGAGCTGTTTTTT.